The clone carrying this T cell receptor beta chain was picked up many times. This sample is drawn from a study of blood T cells in healthy people across ages. This CDR3 contains 13 residues. From germline, CDR1 is SEHNR and CDR2 FQNEAQ (reference sequence). V was clipped by 5 bases and J by 0 bases, with 7 bases between them. Next came a second PCR, run for about 6 to 11 cycles, which used a sample-barcoded 5' primer along with a J-beta primer mix. MiXCR, applied by TCRdb to the 5' RACE reads, yields one record per CDR3 protein. The profile covers about 560,000 distinct CDR3 sequences, with around 27% appearing a single time and approximately 4% taken by the ten largest. This sample also belongs to another study, concerning T cells of mothers and their children. That paper adds: Samples were obtained from a few healthy Caucasian mothers and their six children.

Material for sequencing was blood. This receptor was identified in a boy aged 2 to 10 in good health. The rearrangement joins TRBV7-9 to TRBJ1-2; a weak D match, TRBD1 (5 bases). The CDR3 loop reads CASSPTANYGYTF. CDR3 DNA: TGTGCCAGCAGCCCGACAGCTAACTATGGCTACACCTTC.